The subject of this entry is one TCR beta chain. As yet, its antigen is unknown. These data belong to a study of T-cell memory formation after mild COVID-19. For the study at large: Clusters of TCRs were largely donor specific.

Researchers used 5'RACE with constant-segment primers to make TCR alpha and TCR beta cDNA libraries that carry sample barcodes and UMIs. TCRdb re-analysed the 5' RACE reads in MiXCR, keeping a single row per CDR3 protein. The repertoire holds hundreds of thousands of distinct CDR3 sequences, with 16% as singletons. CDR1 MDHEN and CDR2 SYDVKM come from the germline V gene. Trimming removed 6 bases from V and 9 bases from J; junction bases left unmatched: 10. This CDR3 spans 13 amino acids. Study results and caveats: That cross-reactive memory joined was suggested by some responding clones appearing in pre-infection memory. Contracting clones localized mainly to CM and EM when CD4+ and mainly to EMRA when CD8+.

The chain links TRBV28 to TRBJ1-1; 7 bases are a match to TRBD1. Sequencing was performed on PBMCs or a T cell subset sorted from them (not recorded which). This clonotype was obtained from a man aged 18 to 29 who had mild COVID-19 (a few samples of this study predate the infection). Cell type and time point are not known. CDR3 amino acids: CASSQNQQGKAFF. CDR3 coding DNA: TGTGCCAGCAGCCAAAACCAACAGGGGAAAGCTTTCTTT.